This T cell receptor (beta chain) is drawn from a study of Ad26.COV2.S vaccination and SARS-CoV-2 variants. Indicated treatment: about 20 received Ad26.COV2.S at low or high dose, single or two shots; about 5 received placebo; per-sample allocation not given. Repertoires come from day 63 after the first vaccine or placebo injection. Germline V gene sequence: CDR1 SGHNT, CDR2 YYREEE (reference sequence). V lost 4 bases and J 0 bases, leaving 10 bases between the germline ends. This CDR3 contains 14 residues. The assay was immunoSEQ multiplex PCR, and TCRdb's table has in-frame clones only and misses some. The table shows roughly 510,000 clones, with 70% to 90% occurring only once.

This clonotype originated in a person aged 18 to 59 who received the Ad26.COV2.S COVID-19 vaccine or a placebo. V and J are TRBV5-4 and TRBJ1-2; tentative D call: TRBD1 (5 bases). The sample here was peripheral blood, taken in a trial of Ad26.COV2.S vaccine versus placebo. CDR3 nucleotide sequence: TGTGCCAGCAGCAGGGACGGAGCTAACTATGGCTACACCTTC. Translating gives CASSRDGANYGYTF. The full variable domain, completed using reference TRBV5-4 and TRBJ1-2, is ETGVTQSPTHLIKTRGQQVTLRCSSQSGHNTVSWYQQALGQGPQFIFQYYREEENGRGNFPPRFSGLQFPNYSSELNVNALELDDSALYLCASSRDGANYGYTFGSGTRLTVV.